The rows below give T cell receptor beta chains drawn from one sample of a study of shared clonotypes between healthy human individuals. Only in-frame clones appear in the TCRdb table, and some are missing; sequencing was by immunoSEQ multiplex PCR. The sample holds fewer than 1.8 million clones, approximately 98.5% seen once. The sample comprised naive CD4+ T cells sorted from blood. The receptor source for this set is a man younger than 45 in good health. Both conserved end residues are part of each CDR3. A D gene is named only where the DNA matches it firmly.

TRBV5-1	TRBJ1-3	-	CASSLLDRSVSGNTIYF	TGCGCCAGCAGCCTACTGGACAGATCGGTCTCTGGAAACACCATATATTTT
TRBV7-9	TRBJ2-7	TRBD1	CASSLENRGLYF	TGTGCCAGCAGCTTAGAGAACAGGGGATTGTACTTC
TRBV29-1	TRBJ2-7	-	CSVVGRLGSFEQYF	TGCAGCGTTGTTGGTAGATTAGGGTCCTTCGAGCAGTACTTC
TRBV2	TRBJ2-7	-	CASSERQDLSYEQYF	TGTGCCAGCAGTGAAAGGCAGGACCTCTCCTACGAGCAGTACTTC
TRBV5-4	TRBJ2-7	TRBD2	CASSLASASGYEQYF	TGTGCCAGCAGCTTGGCCTCGGCTAGCGGATACGAGCAGTACTTC
TRBV15	TRBJ2-2	TRBD2	CATSRQVFSGRAPWSTGELFF	TGTGCCACCAGCAGACAGGTATTTAGCGGGAGGGCCCCTTGGAGCACCGGGGAGCTGTTTTTT
TRBV7-3	TRBJ2-7	-	CASSSPGSYEQYF	TGTGCCAGCAGCTCTCCAGGGAGCTACGAGCAGTACTTC
TRBV7-6	TRBJ2-5	-	CASSLLVPGKETQYF	TGTGCCAGCAGCTTACTCGTCCCAGGGAAAGAGACCCAGTACTTC
TRBV14	TRBJ1-1	-	CASSQGWRVAEAFF	TGTGCCAGCAGCCAAGGGTGGAGGGTCGCTGAAGCTTTCTTT
TRBV9	TRBJ2-5	-	CASSVAAPDGTQYF	TGTGCCAGCAGCGTAGCTGCACCCGACGGGACCCAGTACTTC
TRBV30	TRBJ1-1	-	CALLCLDEAFF	TGTGCCCTCCTTTGTCTGGATGAAGCTTTCTTT
TRBV19	TRBJ2-1	-	CASSIQGYEQFF	TGTGCCAGTAGTATACAGGGTTATGAGCAGTTCTTC
TRBV19	TRBJ2-4	TRBD2	CASSSGRVNIQYF	TGTGCCAGTAGTAGCGGGAGGGTAAACATTCAGTACTTC
TRBV5-4	TRBJ2-6	-	CASSLVGRESSGANVLTF	TGTGCCAGCAGCTTGGTCGGCAGGGAAAGCTCTGGGGCCAACGTCCTGACTTTC
TRBV25-1	TRBJ2-7	-	CASTTGIYEQYF	TGTGCCAGCACCACAGGGATCTACGAGCAGTACTTC
TRBV10-1	TRBJ1-1	-	CASSENVGGNTEAFF	TGCGCCAGCAGTGAGAACGTAGGGGGAAACACTGAAGCTTTCTTT
TRBV9	TRBJ1-2	-	CASSGTLPFYGYTF	TGTGCCAGCAGCGGGACCCTACCTTTCTATGGCTACACCTTC
TRBV18	TRBJ2-7	-	CASSTEVYEQYF	TGTGCCAGCTCAACAGAAGTTTACGAGCAGTACTTC
TRBV6-1	TRBJ2-2	TRBD1	CASRNRGQDTGELFF	TGTGCCAGCAGAAACAGGGGGCAGGATACCGGGGAGCTGTTTTTT
TRBV9	TRBJ2-3	TRBD2	CASSVQTSGRGYTDTQYF	TGTGCCAGCAGCGTACAGACTAGCGGGAGAGGATACACAGATACGCAGTATTTT
TRBV5-1	TRBJ2-1	TRBD2	CASDGGSPYNEQFF	TGCGCCAGCGACGGCGGGAGTCCCTACAATGAGCAGTTCTTC
TRBV29-1	TRBJ2-7	-	CSVTGTKSSYEQYF	TGCAGCGTTACCGGGACAAAGAGCTCCTACGAGCAGTACTTC
TRBV29-1	TRBJ2-3	TRBD2	CSVELWASGSTDTQYF	TGCAGCGTTGAGCTTTGGGCTAGCGGGAGTACAGATACGCAGTATTTT
TRBV5-4	TRBJ2-1	-	CASSLAVPAYNEQFF	TGTGCCAGCAGCTTAGCGGTGCCTGCCTACAATGAGCAGTTCTTC